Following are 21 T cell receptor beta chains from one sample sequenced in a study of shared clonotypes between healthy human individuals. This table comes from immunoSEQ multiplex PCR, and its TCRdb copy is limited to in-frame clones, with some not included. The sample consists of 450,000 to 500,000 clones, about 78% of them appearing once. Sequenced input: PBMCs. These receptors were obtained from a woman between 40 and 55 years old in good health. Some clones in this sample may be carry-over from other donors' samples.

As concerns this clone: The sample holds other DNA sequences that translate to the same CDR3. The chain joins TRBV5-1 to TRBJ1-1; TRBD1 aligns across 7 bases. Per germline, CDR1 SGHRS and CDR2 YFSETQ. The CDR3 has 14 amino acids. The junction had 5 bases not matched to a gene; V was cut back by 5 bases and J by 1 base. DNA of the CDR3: TGCGCCAGCAGTTCGGGACAGACGAACACTGAAGCTTTCTTT. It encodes CASSSGQTNTEAFF. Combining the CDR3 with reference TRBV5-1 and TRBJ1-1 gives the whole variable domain KAGVTQTPRYLIKTRGQQVTLSCSPISGHRSVSWYQQTPGQGLQFLFEYFSETQRNKGNFPGRFSGRQFSNSRSEMNVSTLELGDSALYLCASSSGQTNTEAFFGQGTRLTVV.

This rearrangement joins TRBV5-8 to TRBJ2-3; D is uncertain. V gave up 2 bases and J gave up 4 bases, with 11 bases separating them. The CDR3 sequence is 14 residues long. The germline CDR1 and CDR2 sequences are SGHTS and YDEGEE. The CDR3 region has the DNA TGTGCCAGCAGCTTTTTTAGAGGTGCAGATACGCAGTATTTT. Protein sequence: CASSFFRGADTQYF.

The CDR3 here is CASSQDGIYGYTF. CDR3 DNA sequence: TGTGCCAGCAGCCAGGACGGGATCTATGGCTACACCTTC. The V call is TRBV5-6, the J call TRBJ1-2; no clear D. The CDR3 totals 13 residues. Between the trimmed V and J ends, which lost 4 bases and 4 bases, there was a span of 11 bases. Germline-derived CDR1 and CDR2 are SGHDT and YYEEEE. Filled out from reference TRBV5-6 and TRBJ1-2, the complete variable domain reads DAGVTQSPTHLIKTRGQQVTLRCSPKSGHDTVSWYQQALGQGPQFIFQYYEEEERQRGNFPDRFSGHQFPNYSSELNVNALLLGDSALYLCASSQDGIYGYTFGSGTRLTVV.

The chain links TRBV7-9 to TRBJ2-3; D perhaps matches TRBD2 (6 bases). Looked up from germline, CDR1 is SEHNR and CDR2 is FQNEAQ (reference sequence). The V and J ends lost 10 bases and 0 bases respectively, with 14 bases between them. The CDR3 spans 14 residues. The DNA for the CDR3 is TGTGCCATCGAACCCGGGGGAAGCACAGATACGCAGTATTTT. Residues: CAIEPGGSTDTQYF.

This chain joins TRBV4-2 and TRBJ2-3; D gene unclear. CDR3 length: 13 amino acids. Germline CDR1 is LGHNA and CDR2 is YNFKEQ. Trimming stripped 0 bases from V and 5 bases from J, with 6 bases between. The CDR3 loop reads CASSQDLIDTQYF. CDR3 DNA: TGTGCCAGCAGCCAAGATCTCATAGATACGCAGTATTTT.

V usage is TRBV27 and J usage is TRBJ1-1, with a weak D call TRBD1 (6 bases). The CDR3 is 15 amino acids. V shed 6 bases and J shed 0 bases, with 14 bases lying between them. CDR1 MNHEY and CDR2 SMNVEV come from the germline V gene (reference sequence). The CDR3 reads CASRDRDTLNTEAFF. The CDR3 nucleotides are TGTGCCAGCAGGGATCGGGACACCTTGAACACTGAAGCTTTCTTT.

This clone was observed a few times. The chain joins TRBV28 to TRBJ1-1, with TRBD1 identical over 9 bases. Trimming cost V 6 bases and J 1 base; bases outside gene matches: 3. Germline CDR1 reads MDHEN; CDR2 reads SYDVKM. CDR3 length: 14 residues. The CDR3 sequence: CASRPGQGNTEAFF. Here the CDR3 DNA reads TGTGCCAGCAGGCCGGGACAGGGGAACACTGAAGCTTTCTTT. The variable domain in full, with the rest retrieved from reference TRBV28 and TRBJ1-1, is DVKVTQSSRYLVKRTGEKVFLECVQDMDHENMFWYRQDPGLGLRLIYFSYDVKMKEKGDIPEGYSVSREKKERFSLILESASTNQTSMYLCASRPGQGNTEAFFGQGTRLTVV.

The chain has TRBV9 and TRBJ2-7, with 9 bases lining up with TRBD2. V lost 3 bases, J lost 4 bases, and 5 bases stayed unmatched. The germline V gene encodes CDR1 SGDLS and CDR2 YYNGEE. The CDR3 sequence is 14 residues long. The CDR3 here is CASSGSGREYEQYF. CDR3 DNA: TGTGCCAGCAGCGGTAGCGGGAGAGAGTACGAGCAGTACTTC.

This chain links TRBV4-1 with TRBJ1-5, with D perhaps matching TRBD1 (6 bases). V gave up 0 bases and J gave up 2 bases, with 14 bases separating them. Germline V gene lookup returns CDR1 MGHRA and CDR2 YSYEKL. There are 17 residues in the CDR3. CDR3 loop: CASSQDRRGPGNQPQHF. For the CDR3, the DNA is TGCGCCAGCAGCCAAGATCGACGGGGGCCAGGCAATCAGCCCCAGCATTTT.

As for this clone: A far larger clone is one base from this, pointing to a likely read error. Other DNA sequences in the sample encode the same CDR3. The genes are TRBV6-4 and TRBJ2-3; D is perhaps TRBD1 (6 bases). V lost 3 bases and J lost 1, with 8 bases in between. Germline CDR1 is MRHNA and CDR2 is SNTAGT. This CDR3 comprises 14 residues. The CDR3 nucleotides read TGTGCCAGCAGTGATAAGGGGGGCACAGATACGCAGTATTTT. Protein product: CASSDKGGTDTQYF.

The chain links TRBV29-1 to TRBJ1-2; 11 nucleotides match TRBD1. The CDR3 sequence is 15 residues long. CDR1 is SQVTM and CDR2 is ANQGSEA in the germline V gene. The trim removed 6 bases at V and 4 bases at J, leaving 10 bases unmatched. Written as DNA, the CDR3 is TGCAGCGTAGGACAGGGGGCCGCCACGTCCTATGGCTACACCTTC. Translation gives CSVGQGAATSYGYTF. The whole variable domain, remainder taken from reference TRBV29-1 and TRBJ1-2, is SAVISQKPSRDICQRGTSLTIQCQVDSQVTMMFWYRQQPGQSLTLIATANQGSEATYESGFVIDKFPISRPNLTFSTLTVSNMSPEDSSIYLCSVGQGAATSYGYTFGSGTRLTVV.

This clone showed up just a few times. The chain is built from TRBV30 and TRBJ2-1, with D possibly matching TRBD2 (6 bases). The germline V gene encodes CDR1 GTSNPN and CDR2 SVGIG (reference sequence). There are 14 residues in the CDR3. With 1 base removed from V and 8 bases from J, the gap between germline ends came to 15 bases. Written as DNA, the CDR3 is TGTGCCTGGAGTGCCGGGACTTCTATTTATGAGCAGTTCTTC. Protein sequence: CAWSAGTSIYEQFF.

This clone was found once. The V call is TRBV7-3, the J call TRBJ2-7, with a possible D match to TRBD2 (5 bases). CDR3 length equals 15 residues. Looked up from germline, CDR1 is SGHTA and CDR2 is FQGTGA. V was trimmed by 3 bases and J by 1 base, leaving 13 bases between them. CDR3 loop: CASSFDPTSSYEQYF. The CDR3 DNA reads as TGTGCCAGCAGCTTCGACCCTACTAGTTCCTACGAGCAGTACTTC.

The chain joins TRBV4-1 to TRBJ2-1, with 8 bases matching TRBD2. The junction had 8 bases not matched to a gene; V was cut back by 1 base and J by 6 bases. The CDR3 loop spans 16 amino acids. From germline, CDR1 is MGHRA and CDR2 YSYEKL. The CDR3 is CASSQGSGSGPNEQFF. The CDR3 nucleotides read TGCGCCAGCAGCCAAGGGAGCGGGAGTGGACCCAATGAGCAGTTCTTC.

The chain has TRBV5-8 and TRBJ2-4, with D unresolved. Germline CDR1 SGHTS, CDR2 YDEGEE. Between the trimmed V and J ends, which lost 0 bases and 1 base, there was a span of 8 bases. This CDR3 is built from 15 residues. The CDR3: CASSLVSTAKNIQYF. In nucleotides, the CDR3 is TGTGCCAGCAGCTTGGTATCCACGGCCAAAAACATTCAGTACTTC. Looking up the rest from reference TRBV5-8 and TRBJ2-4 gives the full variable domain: EAGVTQSPTHLIKTRGQQATLRCSPISGHTSVYWYQQALGLGLQFLLWYDEGEERNRGNFPPRFSGRQFPNYSSELNVNALELEDSALYLCASSLVSTAKNIQYFGAGTRLSVL.

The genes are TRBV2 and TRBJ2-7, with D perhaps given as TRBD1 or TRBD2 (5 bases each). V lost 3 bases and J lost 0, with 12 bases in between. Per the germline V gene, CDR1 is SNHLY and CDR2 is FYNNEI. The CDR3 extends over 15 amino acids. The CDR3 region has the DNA TGTGCCAGCAGTGAGAGGGGTTACGTCTCCTACGAGCAGTACTTC. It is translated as CASSERGYVSYEQYF.

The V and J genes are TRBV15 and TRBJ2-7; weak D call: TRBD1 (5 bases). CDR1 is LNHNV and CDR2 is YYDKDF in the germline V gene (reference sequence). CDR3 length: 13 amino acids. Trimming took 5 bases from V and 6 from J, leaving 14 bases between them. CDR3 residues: CATSSWGRREQYF. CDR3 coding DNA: TGTGCCACCAGCTCATGGGGCCGCCGCGAGCAGTACTTC.

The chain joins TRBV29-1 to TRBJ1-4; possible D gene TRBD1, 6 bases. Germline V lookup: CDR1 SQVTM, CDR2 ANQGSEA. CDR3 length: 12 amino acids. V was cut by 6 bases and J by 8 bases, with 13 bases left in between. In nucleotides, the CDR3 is TGCAGCGTCGGAATCACAGGGGAAAAACTGTTTTTT. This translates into CSVGITGEKLFF.

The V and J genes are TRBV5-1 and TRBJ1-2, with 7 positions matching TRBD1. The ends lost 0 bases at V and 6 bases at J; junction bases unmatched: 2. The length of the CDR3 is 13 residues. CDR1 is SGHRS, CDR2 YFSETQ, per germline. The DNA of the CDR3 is TGCGCCAGCAGCTTGGGACAGGGAAATGGCTACACCTTC. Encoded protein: CASSLGQGNGYTF.

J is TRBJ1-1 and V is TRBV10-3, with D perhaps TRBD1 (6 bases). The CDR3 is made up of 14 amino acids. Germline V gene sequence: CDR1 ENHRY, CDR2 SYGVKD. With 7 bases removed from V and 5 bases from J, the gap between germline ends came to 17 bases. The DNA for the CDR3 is TGTGCCATCACATCGGCTGGGACAAAGACTGAAGCTTTCTTT. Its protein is CAITSAGTKTEAFF.

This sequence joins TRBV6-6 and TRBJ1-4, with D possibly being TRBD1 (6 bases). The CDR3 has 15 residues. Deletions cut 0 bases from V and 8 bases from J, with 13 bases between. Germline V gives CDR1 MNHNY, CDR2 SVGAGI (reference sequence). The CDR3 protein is CASSYSGGWGEKLFF. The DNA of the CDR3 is TGTGCCAGCAGTTACTCCGGGGGCTGGGGGGAAAAACTGTTTTTT.